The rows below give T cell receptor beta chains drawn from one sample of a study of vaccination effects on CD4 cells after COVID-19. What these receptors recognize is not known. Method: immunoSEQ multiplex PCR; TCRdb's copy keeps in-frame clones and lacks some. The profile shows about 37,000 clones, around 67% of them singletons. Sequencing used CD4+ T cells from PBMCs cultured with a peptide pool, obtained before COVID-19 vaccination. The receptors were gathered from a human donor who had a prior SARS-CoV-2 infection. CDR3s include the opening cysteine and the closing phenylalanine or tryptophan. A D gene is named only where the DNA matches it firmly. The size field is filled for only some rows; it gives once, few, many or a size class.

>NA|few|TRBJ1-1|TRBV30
TGTGCCTGGAGTGTCCTGCCCACTGAAGCTTTCTTT
CAWSVLPTEAFF
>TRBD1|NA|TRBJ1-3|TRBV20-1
TGCAGTGCTAGTCCCGGACAGGGTCCTAATCTTGGTTTT
CSASPGQGPNLGF
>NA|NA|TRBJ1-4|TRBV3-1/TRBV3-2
TGTGCCAGCAGCCAAGATCTCCTATCCGAAAAACTGTTTTTT
CASSQDLLSEKLFF
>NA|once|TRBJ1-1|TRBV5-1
TGCGCCAGCAGCTTGGGAGGTGGGGCTGGGAACACTGAAGCTTTCTTT
CASSLGGGAGNTEAFF
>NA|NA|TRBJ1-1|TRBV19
TGTGCCAGTAGTATTAGGGCAGGGACCACTGAAGCTTTCTTT
CASSIRAGTTEAFF
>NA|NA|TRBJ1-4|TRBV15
TGTGCCACCAGCAGAGGGGGGTGGTCTAATGAAAAACTGTTTTTT
CATSRGGWSNEKLFF
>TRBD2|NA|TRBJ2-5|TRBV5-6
TGTGCCAGCAGCTTTGGACTAGCGGGTCAAGAGACCCAGTACTTC
CASSFGLAGQETQYF
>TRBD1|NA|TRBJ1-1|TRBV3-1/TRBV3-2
TGTGCCAGCAGCCATAAAGTACGTGGGACAGGGTTTTACTCGGTACTAAAAAACACTGAAGCTTTCTTT
CASSHKVRGTGFYSVLKNTEAFF
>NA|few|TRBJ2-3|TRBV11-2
TGTGCCAGCAGTACGAGGACAGATACGCAGTATTTT
CASSTRTDTQYF
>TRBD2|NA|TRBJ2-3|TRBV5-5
TGTGCCAGCAGCTTTAGACTAGCGGGGTATATGGGAGATACGCAGTATTTT
CASSFRLAGYMGDTQYF
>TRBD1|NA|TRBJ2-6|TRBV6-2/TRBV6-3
TGTGCCAGCAGCCGACAGGGCGCTGGGGCCAACGTCCTGACTTTC
CASSRQGAGANVLTF
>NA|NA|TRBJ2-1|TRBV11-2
TGTGCCAGCAGTCTATGGGGGTCGAGCTCCTACAATGAGCAGTTCTTC
CASSLWGSSSYNEQFF
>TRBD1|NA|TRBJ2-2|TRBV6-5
TGTGCCAGCAGTTACGGACAGGGGTACACCGGGGAGCTGTTTTTT
CASSYGQGYTGELFF
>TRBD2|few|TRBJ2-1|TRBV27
TGTGCCAGCAGTCGACCCCAGCGGGGTGAGAATGAGCAGTTCTTC
CASSRPQRGENEQFF
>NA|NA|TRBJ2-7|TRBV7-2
TGTGCCAGCAGCTCCCGACCTTCTAAGGACAGCTCCTACGAGCAGTACTTC
CASSSRPSKDSSYEQYF
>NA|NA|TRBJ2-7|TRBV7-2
TGTGCCAGCAGCTTAGGGGGCCACTACGAGCAGTACTTC
CASSLGGHYEQYF
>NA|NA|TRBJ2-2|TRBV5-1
TGCGCCAGCAGCTTAATGGCAGTGGCCGGGGAGCTGTTTTTT
CASSLMAVAGELFF
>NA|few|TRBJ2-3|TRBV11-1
TGTGCCAGCAGCCCTAGCCTAGCAGATACGCAGTATTTT
CASSPSLADTQYF
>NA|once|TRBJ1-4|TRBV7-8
TGTGCCAGCAGCCCCAGCCGGCCCCCAACTAATGAAAAACTGTTTTTT
CASSPSRPPTNEKLFF
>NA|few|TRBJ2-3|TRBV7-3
TGTGCCAGCAGCTTAGGACCAAGCACAGATACGCAGTATTTT
CASSLGPSTDTQYF
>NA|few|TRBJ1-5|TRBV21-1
TGTGCCAGCAGCGAAAGACAGTATTTTCTGGGGAATCAGCCCCAGCATTTT
CASSERQYFLGNQPQHF
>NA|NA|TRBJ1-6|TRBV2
TGTGCCAGCAGTCTAGGGTGGGATTCACCCCTCCACTTT
CASSLGWDSPLHF
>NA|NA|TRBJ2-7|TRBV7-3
TGTGCCAGCAGCTTAACGGGGGGTAGTGCCTACGAGCAGTACTTC
CASSLTGGSAYEQYF
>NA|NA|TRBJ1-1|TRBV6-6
TGTGCCAGCAGTTACGACAGAAGGGGAACTGAAGCTTTCTTT
CASSYDRRGTEAFF
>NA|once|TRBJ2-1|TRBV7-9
TGTGCCAGCTCAGGGCCCGGGACAATAGGCGATGAGCAGTTCTTC
CASSGPGTIGDEQFF
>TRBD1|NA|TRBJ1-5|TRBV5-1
TGCGCCAGCAGCTTGGAGGGACAGGGGAATCAGCCCCAGCATTTT
CASSLEGQGNQPQHF
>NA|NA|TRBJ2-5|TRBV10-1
TGCGCCACCCCCCGGGGAAAGACCCAGTACTTC
CATPRGKTQYF
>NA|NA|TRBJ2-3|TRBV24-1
TGTGCCACCAGTGATTTGCCTACTAGTCCAAGCACAGATACGCAGTATTTT
CATSDLPTSPSTDTQYF
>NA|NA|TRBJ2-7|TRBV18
TGTGCCAGCTCACGCGCGATAACAGGGTTTTACGAGCAGTACTTC
CASSRAITGFYEQYF
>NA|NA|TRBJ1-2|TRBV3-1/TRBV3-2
TGTGCCAGCAGCCAAGATCACAGGGTTTATGGCTACACCTTC
CASSQDHRVYGYTF
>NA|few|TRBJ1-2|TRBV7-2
TGTGCCAGCAGCTTAGGGGGTTATGGCTACACCTTC
CASSLGGYGYTF
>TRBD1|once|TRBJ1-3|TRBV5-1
TGCGCCAGCAGCTTGTTGCCAGGGGGCAGTGGAAACACCATATATTTT
CASSLLPGGSGNTIYF
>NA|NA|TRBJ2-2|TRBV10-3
TGTGCCATCAGCTCGACAGGAGCCGGGGAGCTGTTTTTT
CAISSTGAGELFF
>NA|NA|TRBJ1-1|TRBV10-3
TGTGCCATCAGTGAACGACGGGGAGACACTGAAGCTTTCTTT
CAISERRGDTEAFF
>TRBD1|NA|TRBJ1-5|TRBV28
TGTGCCAGCAGTCCCAGGACAGGTGACAATCAGCCCCAGCATTTT
CASSPRTGDNQPQHF
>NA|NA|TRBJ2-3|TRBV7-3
TGTGCCAGCAGCTGGGGGCGGTTCACAGATACGCAGTATTTT
CASSWGRFTDTQYF
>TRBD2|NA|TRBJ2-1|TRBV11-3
TGTGCCAGCAGCCCCGGACTAGGCTCCTACAATGAGCAGTTCTTC
CASSPGLGSYNEQFF
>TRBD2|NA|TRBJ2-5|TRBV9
TGTGCCAGCAGCGTAGCGCCTAGCGGGAGTCTGCAAGAGACCCAGTACTTC
CASSVAPSGSLQETQYF
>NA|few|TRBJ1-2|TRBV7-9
TGTGCCAGCAGCTTAAGTGGGTATTCCAACTATGGCTACACCTTC
CASSLSGYSNYGYTF
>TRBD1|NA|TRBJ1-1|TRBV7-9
TGTGCCAGCAGCCTTGGGAGACAGGGAATGAACACTGAAGCTTTCTTT
CASSLGRQGMNTEAFF
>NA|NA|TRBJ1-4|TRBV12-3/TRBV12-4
TGTGCCAGCAGCCGGGACTACAATGAAAAACTGTTTTTT
CASSRDYNEKLFF
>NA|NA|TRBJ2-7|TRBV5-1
TGCGCCAGCAGCGTCGGGGCCGAGCAGTACTTC
CASSVGAEQYF